This entry lists 9 T cell receptor beta chains sequenced from one sample in a study of blood T cells in healthy people across ages. The authors ran a second PCR of about 6 to 11 cycles using a sample-barcoded 5' primer and a J-beta primer mix. TCRdb used MiXCR to reprocess the 5' RACE reads, holding one entry per CDR3 protein. The sample includes 730,000 or so distinct CDR3 sequences, roughly 41% of them seen just once. Sequencing was carried out using blood. These receptor sequences come from a woman aged 55-70 years in good health.

The sample holds one count of this clonotype. This may be a read error: a much more frequent sequence differs by one nucleotide. The chain combines TRBV29-1 with TRBJ1-2; the D gene is possibly TRBD1 (6 bases). Germline V gene data show CDR1 as SQVTM and CDR2 as ANQGSEA. The ends were cut back, 7 bases at V and 8 bases at J, with 14 bases in the middle. This CDR3 has 11 residues. CDR3 sequence: CSAVQGRGYTF. The CDR3 nucleotides read TGCAGCGCTGTGCAGGGGCGAGGCTACACCTTC. The full variable domain, completed using reference TRBV29-1 and TRBJ1-2, is SAVISQKPSRDICQRGTSLTIQCQVDSQVTMMFWYRQQPGQSLTLIATANQGSEATYESGFVIDKFPISRPNLTFSTLTVSNMSPEDSSIYLCSAVQGRGYTFGSGTRLTVV.

This clonotype came up a few times. The J gene is TRBJ2-5, the V gene TRBV27; D tentatively fits TRBD1 or TRBD2 (5 bases each). V was trimmed by 3 bases and J by 7 bases, leaving 18 bases between them. Germline CDR1 is MNHEY and CDR2 is SMNVEV (reference sequence). The CDR3 consists of 15 residues. CDR3 coding DNA: TGTGCCAGCAGTTTCCGTGGGACGGATGGAGGGACCCAGTACTTC. Translating gives CASSFRGTDGGTQYF.

On this clonotype: The junction shows a germline mismatch at one end, possibly a read error. The V gene is TRBV7-3, the J gene TRBJ2-3, with 8 bases matching TRBD2. The CDR3 has 16 residues. Germline-derived CDR1 and CDR2 are SGHTA and FQGTGA. The CDR3 spells CTSSPTSGTSTDTQYF. CDR3 DNA: TGTACCAGCAGCCCAACTAGCGGAACTAGCACAGATACGCAGTATTTT. The entire variable domain, with the rest obtained from reference TRBV7-3 and TRBJ2-3, is as follows: GAGVSQTPSNKVTEKGKYVELRCDPISGHTALYWYRQSLGQGPEFLIYFQGTGAADDSGLPNDRFFAVRPEGSVSTLKIQRTERGDSAVYLCTSSPTSGTSTDTQYFGPGTRLTVL.

The J gene is TRBJ2-3, the V gene TRBV15, with TRBD2 matching over 14 bases. Germline lookup yields CDR1 LNHNV and CDR2 YYDKDF (reference sequence). V lost 9 bases, J lost 3 bases, and 2 bases stayed unmatched. CDR3 length equals 14 residues. In DNA, the CDR3 is TGTGCCACTCGGACTAGCGGGAGGACAGATACGCAGTATTTT. This gives the protein CATRTSGRTDTQYF. The entire variable domain, with the rest obtained from reference TRBV15 and TRBJ2-3, is as follows: DAMVIQNPRYQVTQFGKPVTLSCSQTLNHNVMYWYQQKSSQAPKLLFHYYDKDFNNEADTPDNFQSRRPNTSFCFLDIRSPGLGDTAMYLCATRTSGRTDTQYFGPGTRLTVL.

V usage is TRBV2 and J usage is TRBJ2-4; possibly TRBD1 or TRBD2 for D (5 bases each). The CDR3 is 16 amino acids. Germline CDR1 is SNHLY and CDR2 is FYNNEI. V was cut by 0 bases and J by 3 bases, with 12 bases left in between. The CDR3 sequence: CASSEAGAGDKNIQYF. The CDR3 nucleotides read TGTGCCAGCAGTGAAGCCGGGGCAGGTGACAAAAACATTCAGTACTTC. The full variable domain, with the rest looked up from reference TRBV2 and TRBJ2-4, is EPEVTQTPSHQVTQMGQEVILRCVPISNHLYFYWYRQILGQKVEFLVSFYNNEISEKSEIFDDQFSVERPDGSNFTLKIRSTKLEDSAMYFCASSEAGAGDKNIQYFGAGTRLSVL.

This clonotype was counted between two and nine times. This chain uses TRBV6-5 with TRBJ1-2; D gene ambiguous. Deletions cut 5 bases from V and 2 bases from J, with 9 bases between. The CDR3 totals 13 residues. The germline V gene encodes CDR1 MNHEY and CDR2 SVGAGI. CDR3 sequence: CASSDTLNYGYTF. For the CDR3, the DNA is TGTGCCAGCAGTGACACCTTGAACTATGGCTACACCTTC.

This clonotype has just a few counts. This chain joins TRBV4-2 and TRBJ1-4; D uncertain. This CDR3 region has 17 residues. Between the trimmed V and J ends, which lost 1 base and 4 bases, there was a span of 16 bases. Germline lookup yields CDR1 LGHNA and CDR2 YNFKEQ. CDR3 loop: CASSQGDISDYNEKLFF. In DNA form, the CDR3 reads TGTGCCAGCAGCCAAGGAGATATATCCGATTATAATGAAAAACTGTTTTTT.

This clonotype has only a few counts. This chain connects TRBV3-1 to TRBJ1-2; D call uncertain. The CDR3 contains 13 residues. Germline V gene data show CDR1 as LGHDT and CDR2 as YNNKEL (reference sequence). V lost 3 bases, J lost 5 bases, and 10 bases lay in between. The CDR3 DNA reads TGTGCCAGCAGCCACCTCAAGACTTATGGCTACACCTTC. Residues: CASSHLKTYGYTF.

The V call is TRBV2, the J call TRBJ1-2; no clear D. The CDR3 consists of 15 residues. Trimming removed 1 base from V and 2 bases from J, with 11 bases in between. CDR1 is SNHLY, CDR2 FYNNEI, per germline. CDR3 in DNA: TGTGCCAGCAGTGAAGACGAGACATTGAACTATGGCTACACCTTC. Translation: CASSEDETLNYGYTF.